Listed below are T cell receptor beta chains from one sample, sequenced in a study of T cell repertoires in cytomegalovirus infection. These TCRs' antigens remain unknown. TCRdb analysed the reads with MiXCR anew, one entry per CDR3 protein. The sample has approximately 910,000 distinct CDR3 sequences; approximately 33% are singletons. The specimen was cultured CD8+ T cells from PBMCs, collected from culture after CMV antigen stimulation. Receptors were obtained from a human donor in good health (CMV status not recorded). Some clones in this sample may be carry-over from other donors' samples. The CDR3 runs from the conserved cysteine through the conserved F or W. The D gene is left open where the match is weak. The size field is filled for only some rows; it gives once, few, many or a size class.

V: TRBV12-3/TRBV12-4; J: TRBJ1-4; D: .; size: .; length: 15; CDR3: CASSPWGSTNEKLFF; DNA: TGTGCCAGCAGTCCCTGGGGCTCAACTAATGAAAAACTGTTTTTT
V: TRBV12-3/TRBV12-4; J: TRBJ2-3; D: .; size: few; length: 15; CDR3: CASSSDPYGRDTQYF; DNA: TGTGCCAGCAGTTCGGACCCCTACGGACGAGATACGCAGTATTTT
V: TRBV5-1; J: TRBJ2-1; D: TRBD1; size: .; length: 14; CDR3: CASSFGGQGSGQFF; DNA: TGCGCCAGCAGCTTTGGGGGACAGGGGAGTGGGCAGTTCTTC
V: TRBV29-1; J: TRBJ1-2; D: TRBD1; size: .; length: 10; CDR3: CSFYRGGYTF; DNA: TGCAGTTTCTACAGGGGTGGCTACACCTTC
V: TRBV4-1; J: TRBJ2-7; D: TRBD1; size: few; length: 16; CDR3: CASSQDRGQVSYEQYF; DNA: TGCGCCAGCAGCCAAGATAGGGGACAGGTCTCCTACGAGCAGTACTTC
V: TRBV2; J: TRBJ1-5; D: .; size: .; length: 16; CDR3: CASRDGGYGISQPQHF; DNA: TGTGCCAGCAGGGACGGGGGGTATGGAATCAGCCAGCCCCAGCATTTT
V: TRBV20-1; J: TRBJ1-2; D: .; size: .; length: 13; CDR3: CSVTGSANYGYTF; DNA: TGCAGTGTTACGGGGTCGGCTAACTATGGCTACACCTTC
V: TRBV6-1; J: TRBJ2-1; D: .; size: many; length: 13; CDR3: CASSRGVNNEQFF; DNA: TGTGCCAGCAGTAGGGGGGTGAACAATGAGCAGTTCTTC
V: TRBV7-2; J: TRBJ2-5; D: TRBD2; size: .; length: 16; CDR3: CASSSLAGGQYETQYF; DNA: TGTGCCAGCAGCTCTCTAGCGGGGGGGCAGTATGAGACCCAGTACTTC
V: TRBV27; J: TRBJ1-2; D: .; size: .; length: 17; CDR3: CASSLSSRLLHFYGYTF; DNA: TGTGCCAGCAGTTTATCTTCAAGATTATTGCATTTCTATGGCTACACCTTC
V: TRBV15; J: TRBJ2-3; D: .; size: .; length: 13; CDR3: CATSRDSADTQYF; DNA: TGTGCCACCAGCAGAGATTCGGCAGATACGCAGTATTTT
V: TRBV6-1; J: TRBJ1-5; D: .; size: .; length: 17; CDR3: CASKGSVSDYSNQPQHF; DNA: TGTGCCAGCAAGGGGTCGGTCTCTGACTATAGCAATCAGCCCCAGCATTTT
V: TRBV7-6; J: TRBJ1-2; D: TRBD1; size: .; length: 16; CDR3: CASSSGQYPRNYGYTF; DNA: TGTGCCAGCAGCTCGGGACAGTACCCACGAAACTATGGCTACACCTTC
V: TRBV28; J: TRBJ1-5; D: .; size: .; length: 13; CDR3: CASSFPGARAQHF; DNA: TGTGCCAGCAGTTTCCCAGGGGCCCGGGCCCAGCATTTT
V: TRBV6-2/TRBV6-3; J: TRBJ2-3; D: .; size: .; length: 15; CDR3: CASRNGGGLVDTQYF; DNA: TGTGCCAGCAGAAATGGCGGGGGCCTGGTTGATACGCAGTATTTT
V: TRBV28; J: TRBJ1-5; D: .; size: many; length: 14; CDR3: CASSSPQGNQPQHF; DNA: TGTGCCAGCAGTTCCCCACAGGGTAATCAGCCCCAGCATTTT
V: TRBV28; J: TRBJ2-5; D: .; size: .; length: 14; CDR3: CASSFNEPKETQYF; DNA: TGTGCCAGCAGCTTTAACGAACCCAAGGAGACCCAGTACTTC
V: TRBV18; J: TRBJ1-5; D: .; size: many; length: 15; CDR3: CASSPGTTSNQPQHF; DNA: TGTGCCAGCTCACCAGGGACAACAAGCAATCAGCCCCAGCATTTT
V: TRBV9; J: TRBJ2-7; D: .; size: .; length: 13; CDR3: CASSVAGSTEQYF; DNA: TGTGCCAGCAGCGTAGCGGGGAGTACGGAGCAGTACTTC
V: TRBV4-1; J: TRBJ2-3; D: .; size: .; length: 14; CDR3: CAKGEQPSTDTQYF; DNA: TGTGCCAAAGGGGAACAGCCTAGCACAGATACGCAGTATTTT
V: TRBV7-8; J: TRBJ1-2; D: TRBD1; size: many; length: 15; CDR3: CASSIPDRGPDGYTF; DNA: TGTGCCAGCAGCATCCCGGACAGGGGGCCAGATGGCTACACCTTC
V: TRBV7-9; J: TRBJ2-7; D: TRBD1; size: .; length: 16; CDR3: CASSLADRGKGHEQYF; DNA: TGTGCCAGCAGCTTAGCGGACAGGGGCAAGGGGCACGAGCAGTACTTC
V: TRBV15; J: TRBJ2-3; D: .; size: few; length: 17; CDR3: CATSRDRETLSTDTQYF; DNA: TGTGCCACCAGCAGAGATAGAGAAACACTGAGCACAGATACGCAGTATTTT
V: TRBV7-6; J: TRBJ1-5; D: TRBD1; size: few; length: 16; CDR3: CASSLIGGSRDQPQHF; DNA: TGTGCCAGCAGCTTAATAGGGGGCAGCAGGGATCAGCCCCAGCATTTT
V: TRBV3-1; J: TRBJ2-5; D: .; size: few; length: 11; CDR3: CASSSSPTQYF; DNA: TGTGCCAGCAGTTCTTCTCCGACCCAGTACTTC
V: TRBV25-1; J: TRBJ1-4; D: .; size: .; length: 14; CDR3: CASSDPMGREKLFF; DNA: TGTGCCAGCAGTGACCCAATGGGGAGGGAAAAACTGTTTTTT
V: TRBV4-1; J: TRBJ2-3; D: .; size: .; length: 17; CDR3: CASSQDPPRGSTDTQYF; DNA: TGCGCCAGCAGCCAAGATCCACCGAGGGGGAGCACAGATACGCAGTATTTT
V: TRBV15; J: TRBJ1-1; D: .; size: few; length: 15; CDR3: CATSTLGAPNTEAFF; DNA: TGTGCCACCAGCACCCTAGGGGCACCGAACACTGAAGCTTTCTTT
V: TRBV5-4; J: TRBJ2-3; D: TRBD2; size: few; length: 15; CDR3: CASSSGGAATDTQYF; DNA: TGTGCCAGCAGTAGCGGGGGGGCAGCAACAGATACGCAGTATTTT
V: TRBV12-3/TRBV12-4; J: TRBJ2-7; D: .; size: .; length: 16; CDR3: CASSLAWGPNSYEQYF; DNA: TGTGCCAGCAGTTTAGCGTGGGGGCCGAACTCCTACGAGCAGTACTTC
V: TRBV20-1; J: TRBJ1-1; D: .; size: .; length: 12; CDR3: CSAKTSNTEAFF; DNA: TGCAGTGCTAAAACTTCGAACACTGAAGCTTTCTTT
V: TRBV7-2; J: TRBJ1-5; D: .; size: .; length: 17; CDR3: CASSFELGTRGNQPQHF; DNA: TGTGCCAGCAGCTTTGAATTGGGGACGAGAGGCAATCAGCCCCAGCATTTT
V: TRBV5-1; J: TRBJ1-1; D: .; size: .; length: 11; CDR3: CASSSGTGAFF; DNA: TGCGCCAGCAGCTCCGGGACCGGAGCTTTCTTT
V: TRBV12-3/TRBV12-4; J: TRBJ2-2; D: .; size: .; length: 18; CDR3: CASSWAGRPNVNTGELFF; DNA: TGTGCCAGCAGTTGGGCGGGGCGGCCCAACGTGAACACCGGGGAGCTGTTTTTT
V: TRBV6-6; J: TRBJ1-5; D: .; size: few; length: 16; CDR3: CASSSTSAQGNQPQHF; DNA: TGTGCCAGCAGTTCCACTTCGGCCCAGGGGAATCAGCCCCAGCATTTT
V: TRBV2; J: TRBJ2-2; D: .; size: .; length: 13; CDR3: CAGRDTSTGELFF; DNA: TGTGCCGGGCGGGACACCTCCACCGGGGAGCTGTTTTTT
V: TRBV7-9; J: TRBJ2-1; D: .; size: .; length: 16; CDR3: CASSLKQEGAYNEQFF; DNA: TGTGCCAGCAGCTTAAAGCAAGAAGGCGCCTACAATGAGCAGTTCTTC
V: TRBV6-6; J: TRBJ1-5; D: TRBD1; size: few; length: 15; CDR3: CASSYSGQGTGPQHF; DNA: TGTGCCAGCAGTTACTCGGGACAGGGAACCGGCCCCCAGCATTTT
V: TRBV12-3/TRBV12-4; J: TRBJ1-2; D: TRBD1; size: .; length: 16; CDR3: CASSSSSPGQGAGYTF; DNA: TGTGCCAGCAGTTCCTCATCACCGGGACAGGGTGCCGGCTACACCTTC
V: TRBV6-5; J: TRBJ2-1; D: TRBD1; size: many; length: 15; CDR3: CASSYGQGSYNEQFF; DNA: TGTGCCAGCAGCTACGGACAGGGATCCTACAATGAGCAGTTCTTC
V: TRBV27; J: TRBJ2-2; D: TRBD1; size: .; length: 15; CDR3: CASSLDRGLAGELFF; DNA: TGTGCCAGCAGTTTGGACAGGGGGTTGGCCGGGGAGCTGTTTTTT
V: TRBV7-9; J: TRBJ2-7; D: TRBD1; size: .; length: 16; CDR3: CASSSPRTGGSYEQYF; DNA: TGTGCCAGCAGCTCCCCCCGGACAGGCGGAAGCTACGAGCAGTACTTC
V: TRBV6-6; J: TRBJ1-2; D: .; size: .; length: 18; CDR3: CASKRETVPKPTNYGYTF; DNA: TGTGCCAGCAAACGGGAGACCGTGCCCAAGCCCACCAACTATGGCTACACCTTC
V: TRBV7-9; J: TRBJ1-1; D: TRBD1; size: .; length: 16; CDR3: CASTGTGKKGNTEAFF; DNA: TGTGCCAGCACCGGGACAGGGAAAAAGGGGAACACTGAAGCTTTCTTT
V: TRBV10-3; J: TRBJ1-2; D: .; size: .; length: 14; CDR3: CAISEPEVNYGYTF; DNA: TGTGCCATCAGTGAGCCTGAGGTCAACTATGGCTACACCTTC
V: TRBV6-5; J: TRBJ1-6; D: .; size: many; length: 14; CDR3: CASSLQGYNSPLHF; DNA: TGTGCCAGCAGTTTACAGGGTTACAATTCACCCCTCCACTTT
V: TRBV4-1; J: TRBJ2-5; D: .; size: few; length: 13; CDR3: CASSPRPAGQLYF; DNA: TGCGCCAGCAGCCCCCGTCCTGCGGGCCAGCTGTACTTC
V: TRBV7-8; J: TRBJ1-5; D: .; size: few; length: 16; CDR3: CASSPTHGPGVQPQHF; DNA: TGTGCCAGCAGCCCGACTCATGGGCCGGGGGTTCAGCCCCAGCATTTT
V: TRBV6-6; J: TRBJ1-1; D: .; size: .; length: 16; CDR3: CASSYTGGGIGTEAFF; DNA: TGTGCCAGCAGTTACACCGGGGGCGGGATTGGGACTGAAGCTTTCTTT
V: TRBV7-2; J: TRBJ1-5; D: .; size: many; length: 16; CDR3: CASSLAGGGSNQPQHF; DNA: TGTGCCAGCAGCTTAGCAGGGGGTGGAAGCAATCAGCCCCAGCATTTT
V: TRBV6-1; J: TRBJ1-5; D: .; size: .; length: 14; CDR3: CASSEWGFNQPQHF; DNA: TGTGCCAGCAGTGAATGGGGATTCAATCAGCCCCAGCATTTT
V: TRBV9; J: TRBJ1-3; D: TRBD1; size: .; length: 12; CDR3: CASRDSRNTIYF; DNA: TGTGCCAGTAGGGACAGTCGAAACACCATATATTTT
V: TRBV7-8; J: TRBJ1-1; D: .; size: many; length: 17; CDR3: CASSLGAGIGMNTEAFF; DNA: TGTGCCAGCAGCTTAGGGGCAGGGATCGGGATGAACACTGAAGCTTTCTTT
V: TRBV6-2/TRBV6-3; J: TRBJ2-7; D: .; size: few; length: 16; CDR3: CASTAGQLYLTYEQYF; DNA: TGTGCCAGCACCGCGGGACAACTGTACTTGACCTACGAGCAGTACTTC